The 21 T cell receptor beta chains listed next were all sequenced from one sample in a study of T cell responses to AZD1222 COVID-19 vaccine (dated by TCRdb to the early 2020s). Libraries came from the immunoSEQ multiplex PCR assay. Imported from immuneACCESS, the table was reduced by TCRdb to in-frame sequences with V and J called. These copies leave out some clones; in studies compared against another copy, an unresolved V gene accounts for under half, and the cause of the remainder is not known. The sample records roughly 120,000 clones, 88% of which are singletons. The ten largest make up about 4.7% of the sample. The meaning of the sample's time point label: baseline before first vaccination. Source: peripheral blood, taken on day 0 of AZD1222 vaccination. The source is an adult in good health.

The chain combines TRBV7-9 with TRBJ1-1; D might be TRBD1 (6 bases). This CDR3 spans 14 amino acids. CDR1 and CDR2 from the germline V gene are SEHNR and FQNEAQ (reference sequence). V shed 2 bases and J shed 5 bases, with 12 bases lying between them. CDR3 protein: CASSLLEQGTEAFF. As DNA, the CDR3 is TGTGCCAGCAGCTTATTAGAGCAGGGGACTGAAGCTTTCTTT.

The chain links TRBV7-2 to TRBJ1-2; unclear D gene. Looked up from germline, CDR1 is SGHTA and CDR2 is FQGNSA. V lost 1 base and J 8 bases, leaving 23 bases between the germline ends. The CDR3 consists of 17 residues. This CDR3 reads CASSLDSGFDNIRGYTF. In DNA form, the CDR3 reads TGTGCCAGCAGCTTAGATTCCGGGTTTGATAATATTAGGGGCTACACCTTC.

The chain links TRBV6-6 to TRBJ1-6; 7 positions agree with TRBD1. CDR1 is MNHNY, CDR2 SVGAGI, per germline (reference sequence). The CDR3 is made up of 16 amino acids. The V gene end was trimmed by 4 bases and the J gene end by 7 bases; junction bases not matched to a gene: 10. CDR3 sequence (DNA): TGTGCCAGCAGTTCTTGGGACAGCGGTACCAATTCACCCCTCCACTTT. Translating gives CASSSWDSGTNSPLHF.

CDR3 bases: TGTGCCAGCAGTATGATTGGTCTGGCAAAAAAGGGGAATGAGCAGTTCTTC. This translates into CASSMIGLAKKGNEQFF. The chain has TRBV28 and TRBJ2-1, with D maybe TRBD1 (5 bases). There are 17 residues in the CDR3. The germline CDR1 and CDR2 sequences are MDHEN and SYDVKM. Trimming stripped 5 bases from V and 7 bases from J, with 24 bases between.

The sample holds one count of this clone. The chain recombines TRBV7-3 with TRBJ2-5; 12 bases are shared with TRBD2. This CDR3 has 16 residues. The V gene's germline CDR1 is SGHTA and CDR2 FQGTGA. Unmatched junction bases numbered 7, after V lost 5 bases and J lost 3 bases. The CDR3 here is CASSPQGLAGEETQYF. The CDR3 coding sequence is TGTGCCAGCAGCCCTCAGGGACTAGCGGGCGAAGAGACCCAGTACTTC.

In DNA form, the CDR3 reads TGTGCCAGCAGCCTAACACGGGAGGCCGGGGAGACCCAGTACTTC. It is translated as CASSLTREAGETQYF. The chain links TRBV7-9 to TRBJ2-5; the match to TRBD2 covers 7 bases. Germline trimming cut 5 bases from V and 5 bases from J; bases unmatched to any gene: 11. CDR3 length: 15 amino acids. Looked up from germline, CDR1 is SEHNR and CDR2 is FQNEAQ (reference sequence).

This clone was found a few times. The rearrangement links TRBV6-4 to TRBJ2-6; D possibly corresponds to TRBD2 (5 bases). CDR1 and CDR2 from the germline V gene are MRHNA and SNTAGT. The CDR3 is made up of 16 amino acids. The V and J ends lost 3 bases and 2 bases respectively, with 11 bases between them. DNA for the CDR3: TGTGCCAGCAGTGAAGCGGAGAAGACTGGGGCCAACGTCCTGACTTTC. Protein sequence: CASSEAEKTGANVLTF.

The chain employs TRBV15 and TRBJ2-5; TRBD2 might be the D (5 bases). The V gene's germline CDR1 is LNHNV and CDR2 YYDKDF (reference sequence). The V gene lost 2 bases and the J gene lost 4 bases, with 14 bases spanning the gap. The CDR3 spans 15 residues. The CDR3 bases are TGTGCCACCAGCAGATCCCCACGGAGCGGAGAGACCCAGTACTTC. Protein: CATSRSPRSGETQYF.

CDR3 sequence reads: CSVAQGRTEAFF. The DNA of the CDR3 is TGCAGCGTCGCACAGGGGCGCACTGAAGCTTTCTTT. The chain is built from TRBV29-1 and TRBJ1-1, with 7 bases that match TRBD1. Trimming took 6 bases from V and 4 from J; bases not matched to a gene: 5. The germline gives CDR1 SQVTM, CDR2 ANQGSEA. The CDR3 extends over 12 amino acids.

The chain is built from TRBV6-1 and TRBJ2-4, with D possibly being TRBD1 or TRBD2 (6 bases each). CDR3 length: 14 residues. V was shortened by 1 base and J by 11 bases, with 15 bases between the two germline ends. Germline values: CDR1 MNHNS, CDR2 SASEGT. CDR3 protein: CASSEGSLGGLQYF. CDR3 nucleotide sequence: TGTGCCAGCAGTGAAGGGTCTTTGGGGGGCCTTCAGTACTTC.

J is TRBJ1-5 and V is TRBV30; a weak D match, TRBD1 (6 bases). Trimming stripped 3 bases from V and 0 bases from J, with 9 bases between. The CDR3 is 14 amino acids. CDR1 GTSNPN and CDR2 SVGIG come from the germline V gene (reference sequence). CDR3 DNA sequence: TGTGCCTGGAGCGCAGGGGCTAGCAATCAGCCCCAGCATTTT. It translates to CAWSAGASNQPQHF.

The V call is TRBV29-1, the J call TRBJ1-1; the D is unclear. From germline, CDR1 is SQVTM and CDR2 ANQGSEA. The CDR3 covers 13 residues. Trimming removed 1 base from V and 0 bases from J, with 6 bases in between. Here the CDR3 reads CSVEGRLNTEAFF. CDR3 sequence (DNA): TGCAGCGTTGAAGGGCGGTTGAACACTGAAGCTTTCTTT. The variable domain in full, with the rest retrieved from reference TRBV29-1 and TRBJ1-1, is SAVISQKPSRDICQRGTSLTIQCQVDSQVTMMFWYRQQPGQSLTLIATANQGSEATYESGFVIDKFPISRPNLTFSTLTVSNMSPEDSSIYLCSVEGRLNTEAFFGQGTRLTVV.

The V call is TRBV6-1, the J call TRBJ1-2, with a possible D match to TRBD1 (6 bases). The germline V and J ends were trimmed by 0 bases and 5 bases, with 13 bases remaining between them. Germline CDR1 is MNHNS and CDR2 is SASEGT. CDR3 length equals 15 residues. CDR3 loop: CASSEALTGRYGYTF. CDR3 DNA sequence: TGTGCCAGCAGTGAAGCTCTAACAGGGCGGTATGGCTACACCTTC.

V gene TRBV3-1 (or the pseudogene TRBV3-2) combines with J gene TRBJ2-1; TRBD2 matches 7 bases. V lost 4 bases and J lost 5; bases outside the gene matches: 8. CDR3 length: 15 residues. Germline V gene lookup returns CDR1 LGHDT and CDR2 YNNKEL (reference sequence). The CDR3 region is CASSPGASGHNEQFF. CDR3 coding DNA: TGTGCCAGCAGCCCCGGGGCTAGCGGACACAATGAGCAGTTCTTC.

The V call is TRBV4-3, the J call TRBJ2-3; D is ambiguous. Germline V gives CDR1 LGHNA, CDR2 YSLEER. This CDR3 region has 15 residues. Trimming removed 1 base at V and 2 bases at J, with 10 bases between. CDR3 protein: CASSQGQATTDTQYF. CDR3 in DNA: TGCGCCAGCAGCCAAGGGCAGGCCACCACAGATACGCAGTATTTT.

CDR3: CASSSRGKRDIQYF. The CDR3, as DNA: TGTGCCAGTAGTAGCCGGGGGAAAAGGGACATTCAGTACTTC. The chain employs TRBV19 and TRBJ2-4, with TRBD2 as a possible D gene (6 bases). The germline V gene encodes CDR1 LNHDA and CDR2 SQIVND (reference sequence). V was pared by 4 bases and J by 8 bases, with 15 bases between. The CDR3 has 14 residues.

The rearrangement uses TRBV6-1 and TRBJ2-5, with a weak D call TRBD1 (6 bases). Trimming cost V 1 base and J 4 bases, with 16 bases left between them. This CDR3 region has 16 residues. Germline lookup yields CDR1 MNHNS and CDR2 SASEGT. As DNA, the CDR3 is TGTGCCAGCAGTGAAGTGGTCAGGGGTGGTGGAGAGACCCAGTACTTC. This sequence encodes CASSEVVRGGGETQYF.

V usage is TRBV7-2 and J usage is TRBJ1-1; D perhaps matches TRBD1 (6 bases). The CDR3 loop spans 14 amino acids. The ends were cut back, 3 bases at V and 1 base at J, with 9 bases in the middle. Germline loops: CDR1 SGHTA, CDR2 FQGNSA. The CDR3 sequence is CASSFGTRNTEAFF. The CDR3 coding sequence is TGTGCCAGCAGCTTCGGGACACGGAACACTGAAGCTTTCTTT.

This clone was seen only once. V gene TRBV5-5 combines with J gene TRBJ1-2, with 12 nucleotides matching TRBD1. This CDR3 is built from 15 residues. The V and J ends lost 4 bases and 4 bases, in that order; junction bases with no gene match: 5. Germline V gives CDR1 SGHKS, CDR2 YYEKEE (reference sequence). CDR3 loop: CASSTGQGASYGYTF. CDR3 DNA sequence: TGTGCCAGCAGCACGGGACAGGGGGCTAGCTATGGCTACACCTTC.

The chain carries TRBV18 and TRBJ1-1, with D possibly matching TRBD1 (5 bases). Germline V gene data show CDR1 as KGHSH and CDR2 as LQKENI. Trimming removed 3 bases from V and 3 bases from J, with 11 bases in between. This CDR3 has 14 residues. CDR3 protein: CASSPAGPDTEAFF. The CDR3 DNA reads TGTGCCAGCTCACCGGCAGGGCCAGACACTGAAGCTTTCTTT.

This clone was counted a few times. V usage is TRBV14 and J usage is TRBJ1-6, with 10 bases matching TRBD1. This CDR3 contains 16 residues. Germline CDR1 reads SGHDN; CDR2 reads FVKESK. Trimming at V came to 6 bases and at J to 8 bases, leaving 10 bases not matched to a gene. The CDR3 nucleotides read TGTGCCAGCAGTCGCCAACCGGGACAGGGGTATTCACCCCTCCACTTT. Translation: CASSRQPGQGYSPLHF.